Listed below are T cell receptor beta chains from one sample, sequenced in a study of T cell responses to AZD1222 COVID-19 vaccine. Clones were read by immunoSEQ multiplex PCR, and TCRdb kept only the in-frame ones, dropping some. The table has some 120,000 clones, 88% seen once. The sample here was peripheral blood, taken on day 0 of MenACWY control vaccination. The receptors derive from an adult in good health. CDR3s include the opening cysteine and the closing phenylalanine or tryptophan. D genes are given only for firm matches. A clone size is listed for some rows: how often the clone was seen (once, few, many), or a class if it is expanded.

D: TRBD1
J: TRBJ2-7
V: TRBV7-9
size: -
CDR3: CASSFGTGGEEQYF
DNA: TGTGCCAGCAGCTTCGGGACAGGGGGTGAAGAGCAGTACTTC

D: TRBD1
J: TRBJ2-7
V: TRBV6-5
size: -
CDR3: CASRKQGVSYEQYF
DNA: TGTGCCAGCAGAAAACAGGGGGTCTCCTACGAGCAGTACTTC

D: -
J: TRBJ2-5
V: TRBV27
size: -
CDR3: CASSLLWGRETQYF
DNA: TGTGCCAGCAGTTTATTATGGGGCAGGGAGACCCAGTACTTC

D: TRBD1
J: TRBJ1-1
V: TRBV10-3
size: -
CDR3: CAIRGQGRYTEAFF
DNA: TGTGCCATCAGGGGACAGGGGAGGTACACTGAAGCTTTCTTT

D: -
J: TRBJ1-1
V: TRBV7-9
size: -
CDR3: CASSLDRGSRTEAFF
DNA: TGTGCCAGCAGCTTAGACCGCGGTTCACGCACTGAAGCTTTCTTT

D: -
J: TRBJ1-1
V: TRBV5-6
size: -
CDR3: CASSLGGSHYEAFF
DNA: TGTGCCAGCAGCTTGGGCGGCAGCCACTATGAAGCTTTCTTT

D: TRBD1
J: TRBJ1-5
V: TRBV18
size: -
CDR3: CASSPTQGGNQPQHF
DNA: TGTGCCAGCTCACCGACACAGGGGGGCAATCAGCCCCAGCATTTT

D: TRBD1
J: TRBJ2-3
V: TRBV24-1
size: -
CDR3: CATSDSGQRGTDTQYF
DNA: TGTGCCACCAGTGATTCGGGACAGAGAGGCACAGATACGCAGTATTTT

D: TRBD2
J: TRBJ2-1
V: TRBV7-3
size: -
CDR3: CASSLPASGRLGEQFF
DNA: TGTGCCAGCAGCTTACCCGCTAGCGGGAGGTTGGGGGAGCAGTTCTTC

D: -
J: TRBJ1-1
V: TRBV2
size: -
CDR3: CASRWRSTEAFF
DNA: TGTGCCAGCAGATGGAGAAGCACTGAAGCTTTCTTT

D: -
J: TRBJ1-4
V: TRBV20-1
size: once
CDR3: CSASPTGFNEKLFF
DNA: TGCAGTGCTAGTCCCACGGGGTTCAATGAAAAACTGTTTTTT

D: TRBD2
J: TRBJ2-2
V: TRBV7-3
size: -
CDR3: CASSGTGLAGRGELFF
DNA: TGTGCCAGCAGCGGGACGGGACTAGCGGGACGTGGGGAGCTGTTTTTT

D: -
J: TRBJ2-7
V: TRBV11-2
size: once
CDR3: CASSRQRAYEQYF
DNA: TGTGCCAGCAGCAGACAGCGAGCCTACGAGCAGTACTTC

D: -
J: TRBJ2-2
V: TRBV20-1
size: -
CDR3: CSASGQGNTGELFF
DNA: TGCAGTGCTAGTGGTCAGGGTAACACCGGGGAGCTGTTTTTT

D: TRBD2
J: TRBJ2-2
V: TRBV12-5
size: -
CDR3: CASGFVDRVTSGRDNTGELFF
DNA: TGTGCTAGTGGTTTTGTGGACAGGGTGACAAGCGGGAGGGACAACACCGGGGAGCTGTTTTTT

D: -
J: TRBJ2-2
V: TRBV18
size: -
CDR3: CASSPPNTGELFF
DNA: TGTGCCAGCTCACCACCGAACACCGGGGAGCTGTTTTTT

D: -
J: TRBJ2-7
V: TRBV2
size: -
CDR3: CASSDRDYEQYF
DNA: TGTGCCAGCAGTGATCGAGACTACGAGCAGTACTTC

D: TRBD1
J: TRBJ2-7
V: TRBV6-6
size: once
CDR3: CASSSIQGISYEQYF
DNA: TGTGCCAGCAGTTCGATACAGGGGATCTCCTACGAGCAGTACTTC

D: -
J: TRBJ2-1
V: TRBV5-4
size: few
CDR3: CASSLGLVYNEQFF
DNA: TGTGCCAGCAGCTTGGGACTAGTTTACAATGAGCAGTTCTTC

D: TRBD2
J: TRBJ2-7
V: TRBV7-3
size: -
CDR3: CASSPSGLAGDEQYF
DNA: TGTGCCAGCAGCCCCTCGGGACTAGCGGGAGACGAGCAGTACTTC

D: -
J: TRBJ1-2
V: TRBV24-1
size: -
CDR3: CATSDGRRQNYGYTF
DNA: TGTGCCACCAGTGATGGGAGACGACAGAACTATGGCTACACCTTC

D: TRBD2
J: TRBJ2-7
V: TRBV18
size: -
CDR3: CASSPPTSGRAAEQYF
DNA: TGTGCCAGCTCACCTCCGACTAGCGGGAGGGCCGCCGAGCAGTACTTC

D: -
J: TRBJ2-7
V: TRBV2
size: few
CDR3: CASSDSPGFTMNGAEGYEQYF
DNA: TGTGCCAGCAGTGATTCTCCGGGTTTTACTATGAATGGTGCGGAGGGCTACGAGCAGTACTTC

D: TRBD2
J: TRBJ2-3
V: TRBV11-2
size: -
CDR3: CASSHGLAGRTDTQYF
DNA: TGTGCCAGCAGCCATGGACTAGCGGGGCGCACAGATACGCAGTATTTT

D: -
J: TRBJ2-7
V: TRBV6-5
size: -
CDR3: CASRGLQGLRKEQYF
DNA: TGTGCCAGCAGAGGACTACAGGGGCTCCGTAAAGAGCAGTACTTC

D: -
J: TRBJ1-2
V: TRBV2
size: -
CDR3: CASSALSAGYGYTF
DNA: TGTGCCAGCAGTGCCCTGTCGGCAGGCTATGGCTACACCTTC

D: TRBD2
J: TRBJ2-5
V: TRBV5-4
size: -
CDR3: CASSLGLAGGQETQYF
DNA: TGTGCCAGCAGCTTAGGACTAGCGGGAGGTCAAGAGACCCAGTACTTC

D: -
J: TRBJ2-1
V: TRBV4-1
size: few
CDR3: CASSQRSQGNEQFF
DNA: TGCGCCAGCAGCCAACGATCCCAGGGTAATGAGCAGTTCTTC

D: -
J: TRBJ1-2
V: TRBV28
size: -
CDR3: CASSLRFRRGYTF
DNA: TGTGCCAGCAGTTTACGGTTTAGACGGGGCTACACCTTC

D: TRBD2
J: TRBJ2-2
V: TRBV11-2
size: -
CDR3: CASTSGRTGELFF
DNA: TGTGCCAGCACTAGCGGGAGAACCGGGGAGCTGTTTTTT

D: -
J: TRBJ2-5
V: TRBV18
size: -
CDR3: CASSPGQGETQYF
DNA: TGTGCCAGCTCACCAGGGCAGGGGGAGACCCAGTACTTC

D: TRBD1
J: TRBJ1-5
V: TRBV24-1
size: once
CDR3: CATSERRTGGNQPQHF
DNA: TGTGCCACCAGTGAGCGAAGGACAGGGGGTAATCAGCCCCAGCATTTT

D: -
J: TRBJ1-2
V: TRBV7-9
size: -
CDR3: CASSLAGPTGYGYTF
DNA: TGTGCCAGCAGCTTAGCAGGTCCGACGGGCTATGGCTACACCTTC

D: -
J: TRBJ2-4
V: TRBV11-3
size: -
CDR3: CASSLDPRDIQYF
DNA: TGTGCCAGCAGCTTAGACCCAAGGGATATTCAGTACTTC

D: -
J: TRBJ1-4
V: TRBV28
size: -
CDR3: CASSYPLGVEKLFF
DNA: TGTGCCAGCAGTTATCCCCTAGGAGTAGAAAAACTGTTTTTT

D: -
J: TRBJ2-1
V: TRBV27
size: -
CDR3: CASSFLPSSSYNEQFF
DNA: TGTGCCAGCAGTTTTTTGCCTTCCAGCTCCTACAATGAGCAGTTCTTC

D: -
J: TRBJ2-5
V: TRBV7-2
size: -
CDR3: CASSAALGRQETQYF
DNA: TGTGCCAGCAGCGCCGCTCTTGGGCGGCAAGAGACCCAGTACTTC

D: -
J: TRBJ2-7
V: TRBV7-9
size: -
CDR3: CASSLAGGREQYF
DNA: TGTGCCAGCAGCTTAGCGGGTGGGCGCGAGCAGTACTTC

D: -
J: TRBJ1-5
V: TRBV5-1
size: -
CDR3: CASSPASGFNQPQHF
DNA: TGCGCCAGCAGCCCGGCATCAGGGTTCAATCAGCCCCAGCATTTT

D: -
J: TRBJ2-2
V: TRBV6-5
size: -
CDR3: CASSFGVSGELFF
DNA: TGTGCCAGCAGTTTTGGAGTTTCCGGGGAGCTGTTTTTT

D: -
J: TRBJ1-2
V: TRBV19
size: -
CDR3: CASTPGQYGYTF
DNA: TGTGCCAGTACCCCCGGGCAGTATGGCTACACCTTC

D: TRBD1
J: TRBJ1-5
V: TRBV27
size: once
CDR3: CASSSVRDRPQPQHF
DNA: TGTGCCAGCAGTTCGGTGAGGGACAGGCCCCAGCCCCAGCATTTT

D: -
J: TRBJ1-1
V: TRBV9
size: -
CDR3: CASSVGLPSTEAFF
DNA: TGTGCCAGCAGCGTAGGGCTGCCGTCTACTGAAGCTTTCTTT

D: -
J: TRBJ1-2
V: TRBV10-3
size: -
CDR3: CAISEDPNYGYTF
DNA: TGTGCCATCAGTGAGGACCCAAACTATGGCTACACCTTC

D: -
J: TRBJ2-4
V: TRBV28
size: -
CDR3: CASSFGRGNIQYF
DNA: TGTGCCAGCAGTTTCGGTAGGGGAAACATTCAGTACTTC

D: -
J: TRBJ1-2
V: TRBV19
size: -
CDR3: CASSLGPSHYGYTF
DNA: TGTGCCAGTAGCCTTGGGCCCTCTCACTATGGCTACACCTTC

D: -
J: TRBJ1-1
V: TRBV5-1
size: once
CDR3: CASSPTGNTEAFF
DNA: TGCGCCAGCAGCCCAACAGGGAACACTGAAGCTTTCTTT

D: -
J: TRBJ1-6
V: TRBV7-8
size: many
CDR3: CASAWREVDNSPLHF
DNA: TGTGCCAGCGCTTGGAGAGAAGTGGATAATTCACCCCTCCACTTT

D: -
J: TRBJ1-1
V: TRBV29-1
size: -
CDR3: CSAQGNTEAFF
DNA: TGCAGCGCACAGGGGAACACTGAAGCTTTCTTT

D: TRBD2
J: TRBJ2-1
V: TRBV3-1/TRBV3-2
size: few
CDR3: CASSQGTTFYNEQFF
DNA: TGTGCCAGCAGCCAGGGGACTACTTTCTACAATGAGCAGTTCTTC

D: -
J: TRBJ2-7
V: TRBV7-2
size: once
CDR3: CASSPAVYEQYF
DNA: TGTGCCAGCAGCCCCGCTGTTTACGAGCAGTACTTC

D: -
J: TRBJ1-4
V: TRBV7-9
size: once
CDR3: CASSRGPGQKGNEKLFF
DNA: TGTGCCAGCAGCCGTGGGCCTGGACAGAAAGGGAATGAAAAACTGTTTTTT

D: -
J: TRBJ1-3
V: TRBV6-1
size: -
CDR3: CASSEGVTSSGNTIYF
DNA: TGTGCCAGCAGTGAAGGAGTCACGAGCTCTGGAAACACCATATATTTT

D: -
J: TRBJ1-4
V: TRBV9
size: -
CDR3: CASSVAFGAEEEKLFF
DNA: -

D: -
J: TRBJ2-7
V: TRBV21-1
size: -
CDR3: CASSNYEQYF
DNA: TGTGCCAGCAGCAACTACGAGCAGTACTTC

D: TRBD2
J: TRBJ2-1
V: TRBV2
size: few
CDR3: CASIGGEGLNEQFF
DNA: TGTGCCAGCATCGGGGGGGAGGGCCTTAATGAGCAGTTCTTC

D: -
J: TRBJ2-7
V: TRBV9
size: -
CDR3: CASSAPGQAYEQYF
DNA: TGTGCCAGCAGCGCACCGGGCCAAGCCTACGAGCAGTACTTC

D: -
J: TRBJ2-2
V: TRBV28
size: many
CDR3: CASSLTYRAGELFF
DNA: TGTGCCAGCAGTTTAACCTACCGAGCCGGGGAGCTGTTTTTT

D: -
J: TRBJ2-7
V: TRBV28
size: -
CDR3: CASSFTTYEQYF
DNA: TGTGCCAGCAGTTTTACGACCTACGAGCAGTACTTC